What follows describes a single T cell receptor beta chain. The antigen is undetermined. This specimen belongs to a study of blood T cells in healthy people across ages. Findings and caveats of the study: The recorded TCR beta diversity per million T cells decreased in a roughly linear manner with age.

The germline V gene encodes CDR1 DFQATT and CDR2 SNEGSKA (reference sequence). V gave up 3 bases and J gave up 1 base; unmatched junction bases: 7. The CDR3 length is 15 residues. Alongside a J-beta primer mix, a sample-barcoded 5' primer served in a second PCR lasting about 6 to 12 cycles. MiXCR, run by TCRdb on the 5' RACE reads, gives a single entry per CDR3 protein. The sample consists of around 1,600,000 distinct CDR3 sequences, roughly 43% of them appearing once. The J gene is TRBJ2-3, the V gene TRBV20-1, with TRBD2 matching over 7 bases. Sequenced sample: blood. This clonotype originated in a woman aged 18-35 years in good health. The CDR3 sequence is CSASEREYGTDTQYF. CDR3 sequence (DNA): TGCAGTGCTAGTGAGCGGGAATACGGCACAGATACGCAGTATTTT.